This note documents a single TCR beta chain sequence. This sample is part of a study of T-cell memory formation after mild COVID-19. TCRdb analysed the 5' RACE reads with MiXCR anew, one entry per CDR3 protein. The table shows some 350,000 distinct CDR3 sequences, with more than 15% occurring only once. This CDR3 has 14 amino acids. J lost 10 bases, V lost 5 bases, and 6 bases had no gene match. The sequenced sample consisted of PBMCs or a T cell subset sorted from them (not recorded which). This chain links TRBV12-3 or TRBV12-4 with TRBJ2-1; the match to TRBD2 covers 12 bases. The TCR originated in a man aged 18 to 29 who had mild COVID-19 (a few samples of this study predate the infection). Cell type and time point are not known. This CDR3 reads CASSPPSGGGEQFF. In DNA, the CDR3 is TGTGCCAGCAGTCCTCCTAGCGGGGGGGGCGAGCAGTTCTTC.